This T cell receptor beta chain stems from a study of ipilimumab plus nivolumab after autologous stem cell transplantation (dated by TCRdb to about 2021). A note on the overall study: The median number of doses that trial patients received was a few for ipilimumab and about 8 for nivolumab. The intent-to-treat population of the trial was made up of 30 to 35 patients. Primary refractory and relapsed disease were included in the DLBCL cohort, with 18-month progression-free survival of approximately 83% and 30%, respectively. The trial enrolled patients with high-risk diffuse large B cell lymphoma, mature T cell lymphoma, or multiple myeloma undergoing autologous transplant. Overall results and qualifications from the work: The authors concluded that combined checkpoint inhibition appeared tolerable when used as consolidation after transplant. According to the authors, a biologic rationale for studying the approach further came from T cell receptor repertoire, regulatory T cell phenotype and gut microbiota profiles.

Libraries were made using the immunoSEQ multiplex PCR assay. The table comes from immuneACCESS by way of TCRdb, which keeps in-frame sequences with V and J called. Part of the clones is missing from these tables; in studies checked, under half for an unresolved V gene and the rest for unknown reasons. For this sample there are approximately 10,000 clones; about 81% appear just once. The top ten constitute 8% to 10% of the sample. Starting 14 to 28 days after the autologous transplant, patients began checkpoint therapy, which included ipilimumab at 1 mg/kg intravenously on day 1 of selected weeks. Nivolumab was given at 3 mg/kg intravenously on day 1 of weeks 1, 4, 7, 10, and every two weeks through week 26. This was a Phase Ib clinical trial that tested ipilimumab plus nivolumab, given as combined checkpoint inhibition, for consolidation following autologous stem cell transplantation. A note on this clone: Its cognate antigen has yet to be identified. Base quality data are lacking; no much larger clone is found one base away.

The TCR originated in a male donor with diffuse large B-cell lymphoma. This specimen consisted of PBMCs, obtained in a trial of ipilimumab plus nivolumab as post-transplant consolidation.

The bases are TGTGCCAGCAGCCCCCGGGACAGGGGACTTTATACGCAGTATTTT. It is translated as CASSPRDRGLYTQYF. The sequence links TRBV7-8 to TRBJ2-3, and 10 junction bases match TRBD1. The germline V gene provides CDR1 SGHVS and CDR2 FQNEAQ. The cysteine opens and the phenylalanine closes a CDR3 of 15 amino acids. The only DNA kept is the CDR3, 45 bases in frame from the first base. Germline trimming: 5 bases from V, 7 bases from J; junction bases outside gene matches: 9.